The entry below gives a single T cell receptor beta chain sequence along with its context. The antigen is undetermined. Barcoded TCR alpha and TCR beta cDNA libraries with UMIs came from 5'RACE using constant-segment primers. One entry per CDR3 protein, called by TCRdb with MiXCR from the 5' RACE reads. The repertoire holds about 360,000 distinct CDR3 sequences, with about 15% as singletons. The data originate from a study of T-cell memory formation after mild COVID-19. General study points: CD4+ bias marked clones expanding day 15 to 37, unlike balanced contracting clones. Within pre-infection memory, some responding clones were found, suggesting cross-reactive memory joined.

The clonotype originates from a man aged 18 to 29 who had mild COVID-19 (a few samples of this study predate the infection). Cell type and time point are not known. Input material: PBMCs or a T cell subset sorted from them (not recorded which).

Here the CDR3 DNA reads TGCGCCAGCAGCTTGGGGCAGGGTGCAAGGGAAGGCTACACCTTC. This codes for CASSLGQGAREGYTF. The chain carries TRBV5-1 and TRBJ1-2; maybe TRBD1 (5 bases). This CDR3 has 15 residues. Trimming cost V 0 bases and J 8 bases, with 17 bases left between them. Germline CDR1 SGHRS, CDR2 YFSETQ.